In its sample, the clone carrying this T cell receptor (beta chain) was seen a few times. The antigen is undetermined. CDR3 size: 13 residues. Trimming stripped 6 bases from V and 5 bases from J, with 13 bases between. CDR1 SEHNR and CDR2 FQNEAQ come from the germline V gene (reference sequence). TCRdb processed the reads anew with MiXCR; each CDR3 protein has one entry. The sample lists about 480,000 distinct CDR3 sequences, 33% occurring once. The record originates from a study of T cell repertoires in cytomegalovirus infection. Study summary: The authors relied on CMV epitopes, both recently identified HLA-C-restricted and well-studied HLA-B-restricted. Signatures in public TCR beta sequences pointed to both CMV infection and matching HLA type.

General study findings and limits: Totalled public TCR beta family frequency picked out people who carried CMV plus the relevant HLA. Ex vivo, HLA-C-restricted CMV-specific TCR beta clonotypes prevailed over the rest of the response.

This chain connects TRBV7-9 to TRBJ2-5, with D possibly being TRBD1 (6 bases). The source was cultured PBMCs, collected from culture after CMV antigen stimulation. This TCR came from a human donor in good health (CMV status not recorded). Some clones in this sample may be carry-over from other donors' samples. CDR3 residues: CASRRGGLETQYF. The CDR3 DNA sequence: TGTGCCAGCAGACGAGGGGGTTTGGAGACCCAGTACTTC.